These T cell receptor beta chains were read from a single sample in a study of T cell changes during pregnancy in multiple sclerosis. The protocol was immunoSEQ multiplex PCR, while the TCRdb copy is restricted to in-frame clones and leaves out a portion. The repertoire holds under 80,000 clones, with over 80% as singletons. Specimen: peripheral blood, collected before pregnancy. The source is a female donor with multiple sclerosis, enrolled in a pregnancy study. The CDR3 runs from the conserved cysteine through the conserved F or W. A D gene is named only where the DNA matches it firmly. Not every row has a clone size; where given, it reads once, few, many or a size class.

d_gene: -
v_gene: TRBV5-1
j_gene: TRBJ2-7
abundance: -
CDR3aa: CASSLAGTSSYEQYF
CDR3nt: TGCGCCAGCAGCTTGGCCGGGACTTCCTCCTACGAGCAGTACTTC

d_gene: -
v_gene: TRBV19
j_gene: TRBJ2-2
abundance: -
CDR3aa: CASSTRANTGELFF
CDR3nt: TGTGCCAGTAGTACCAGGGCGAACACCGGGGAGCTGTTTTTT

d_gene: TRBD2
v_gene: TRBV19
j_gene: TRBJ2-1
abundance: -
CDR3aa: CASSMTSGSVNEQFF
CDR3nt: TGTGCCAGTAGTATGACTAGCGGGAGTGTGAATGAGCAGTTCTTC

d_gene: -
v_gene: TRBV20-1
j_gene: TRBJ2-5
abundance: -
CDR3aa: CSANYRETQYF
CDR3nt: TGCAGTGCGAACTATCGGGAGACCCAGTACTTC

d_gene: TRBD2
v_gene: TRBV28
j_gene: TRBJ2-3
abundance: -
CDR3aa: CASSFVTSGGSTDTQYF
CDR3nt: TGTGCCAGCAGTTTTGTGACTAGCGGGGGTAGCACAGATACGCAGTATTTT

d_gene: -
v_gene: TRBV29-1
j_gene: TRBJ2-5
abundance: -
CDR3aa: CSVAQGETQYF
CDR3nt: TGCAGCGTTGCACAGGGCGAGACCCAGTACTTC

d_gene: -
v_gene: TRBV7-9
j_gene: TRBJ2-2
abundance: -
CDR3aa: CASSALRSGNTGELFF
CDR3nt: TGTGCCAGCAGCGCCCTGAGGAGCGGGAACACCGGGGAGCTGTTTTTT

d_gene: TRBD2
v_gene: TRBV5-4
j_gene: TRBJ2-1
abundance: -
CDR3aa: CASSLDLAGRGEQFF
CDR3nt: TGTGCCAGCAGCTTGGACCTAGCGGGTAGGGGTGAGCAGTTCTTC

d_gene: -
v_gene: TRBV19
j_gene: TRBJ1-5
abundance: few
CDR3aa: CASTPRGQGNQPQHF
CDR3nt: TGTGCCAGTACGCCCCGGGGACAAGGGAATCAGCCCCAGCATTTT

d_gene: -
v_gene: TRBV7-9
j_gene: TRBJ2-6
abundance: -
CDR3aa: CASSLIGVGANVLTF
CDR3nt: TGTGCCAGCAGCTTAATAGGGGTCGGGGCCAACGTCCTGACTTTC

d_gene: -
v_gene: TRBV6-1
j_gene: TRBJ2-7
abundance: -
CDR3aa: CASSESPLAAGYEQYF
CDR3nt: TGTGCCAGCAGTGAAAGCCCACTCGCGGCTGGGTACGAGCAGTACTTC

d_gene: TRBD1
v_gene: TRBV7-9
j_gene: TRBJ1-2
abundance: -
CDR3aa: CASSPRIQGKGYTF
CDR3nt: TGTGCCAGCAGCCCAAGAATACAGGGGAAGGGCTACACCTTC

d_gene: TRBD2
v_gene: TRBV28
j_gene: TRBJ2-7
abundance: -
CDR3aa: CASSLWLAGAHNQGYEQYF
CDR3nt: TGTGCCAGCAGTTTATGGCTAGCGGGAGCTCACAATCAGGGTTACGAGCAGTACTTC

d_gene: TRBD1
v_gene: TRBV14
j_gene: TRBJ2-2
abundance: -
CDR3aa: CASSPLQGQGTGELFF
CDR3nt: TGTGCCAGCAGCCCGTTACAGGGACAGGGGACCGGGGAGCTGTTTTTT

d_gene: -
v_gene: TRBV29-1
j_gene: TRBJ2-7
abundance: -
CDR3aa: CSVVYSYEQYF
CDR3nt: TGCAGCGTTGTCTACAGCTACGAGCAGTACTTC

d_gene: -
v_gene: TRBV5-4
j_gene: TRBJ2-1
abundance: -
CDR3aa: CASSSTAYNEQFF
CDR3nt: TGTGCCAGCAGCTCGACAGCTTACAATGAGCAGTTCTTC

d_gene: TRBD2
v_gene: TRBV6-5
j_gene: TRBJ2-5
abundance: -
CDR3aa: CASSYTTSGSGTQYF
CDR3nt: TGTGCCAGCAGTTACACAACTAGCGGGAGTGGGACCCAGTACTTC

d_gene: -
v_gene: TRBV28
j_gene: TRBJ1-2
abundance: -
CDR3aa: CASKRSLLYGYTF
CDR3nt: TGTGCCAGCAAAAGAAGTCTATTATATGGCTACACCTTC

d_gene: TRBD1
v_gene: TRBV6-1
j_gene: TRBJ1-5
abundance: once
CDR3aa: CASSSGTGGGQPQHF
CDR3nt: TGTGCCAGCAGTTCCGGGACAGGGGGGGGTCAGCCCCAGCATTTT

d_gene: TRBD1
v_gene: TRBV5-5
j_gene: TRBJ2-7
abundance: -
CDR3aa: CASSFRGSYEQYF
CDR3nt: TGTGCCAGCAGCTTCAGGGGGTCCTACGAGCAGTACTTC

d_gene: TRBD2
v_gene: TRBV9
j_gene: TRBJ2-3
abundance: -
CDR3aa: CASSPRLAGSTDTQYF
CDR3nt: TGTGCCAGCAGCCCGCGGCTAGCGGGGAGCACAGATACGCAGTATTTT

d_gene: -
v_gene: TRBV5-4
j_gene: TRBJ2-3
abundance: -
CDR3aa: CASSLAGTRRADTQYF
CDR3nt: TGTGCCAGCAGCTTGGCCGGTACTCGGAGAGCAGATACGCAGTATTTT

d_gene: -
v_gene: TRBV6-5
j_gene: TRBJ1-1
abundance: -
CDR3aa: CASTLGPLNTEAFF
CDR3nt: TGTGCCAGCACCCTGGGGCCTTTGAACACTGAAGCTTTCTTT

d_gene: TRBD2
v_gene: TRBV4-3
j_gene: TRBJ2-1
abundance: once
CDR3aa: CASSLGGGLIGNNEQFF
CDR3nt: TGCGCCAGCAGCCTCGGGGGGGGGCTCATAGGGAACAATGAGCAGTTCTTC

d_gene: TRBD2
v_gene: TRBV25-1
j_gene: TRBJ2-7
abundance: -
CDR3aa: CASSELAGDEQYF
CDR3nt: TGTGCCAGCAGTGAACTAGCGGGAGACGAGCAGTACTTC

d_gene: -
v_gene: TRBV27
j_gene: TRBJ2-7
abundance: -
CDR3aa: CASSFFGRGRPGDEQYF
CDR3nt: TGTGCCAGCAGTTTTTTCGGCAGGGGACGCCCAGGGGACGAGCAGTACTTC

d_gene: -
v_gene: TRBV7-2
j_gene: TRBJ2-5
abundance: -
CDR3aa: CASSRRWRETQYF
CDR3nt: TGTGCCAGCAGCCGACGCTGGAGAGAGACCCAGTACTTC

d_gene: -
v_gene: TRBV4-3
j_gene: TRBJ2-7
abundance: -
CDR3aa: CASSQGPGAAYEQYF
CDR3nt: TGCGCCAGCAGCCAAGGACCGGGAGCGGCCTACGAGCAGTACTTC

d_gene: -
v_gene: TRBV9
j_gene: TRBJ1-1
abundance: -
CDR3aa: CASSPRHENTEAFF
CDR3nt: TGTGCCAGCAGCCCGCGACACGAGAACACTGAAGCTTTCTTT